The subject of this entry is one T cell receptor (beta chain). This clone was found once. It lacks a known antigen. The record has no base qualities; no much larger clone is one base away. This sample is part of a study of cytomegalovirus exposure and HLA in healthy donors (dated 2017 in TCRdb). For the study in its entirety: An earlier analysis of approximately 640 of the donors reported roughly 300 Gb of sequence data and some 120 million unique TCR beta sequences from 150 million to 200 million T cells. Five DR-DQ haplotypes were treated as single units for association and clustering because of strong linkage in the cohort. An earlier analysis of roughly 600 of the donors used high-throughput TCR beta sequencing to judge whether each TCR beta V gene segment behaved as functional or pseudogenic. Approximately 300 gigabases of sequencing data and some 85 million unique TCR sequences were included in an early release covering over 600 HLA-typed donors. Rather than drawing on any new phenotypic data, the later analysis identified candidate immune exposures from TCR beta sequences and the way those sequences occurred across donors. HLA typing covered class I and class II loci at four-digit resolution. The study combined high-throughput TCR immunosequencing, statistical association of individual TCRs with disease status, and machine learning to predict cytomegalovirus infection status. A later genetic analysis used genome-wide SNP genotypes for about three fifths of the roughly 700 donors, treating that subset as a discovery cohort. Donor age, sex, ethnicity and CMV serostatus were compiled alongside the repertoire data. Among around 400 genotyped donors of the cohort, an average of approximately 220,000 unique TCR beta nucleotide sequences was sequenced per donor, of which approximately 18% were non-productive. Besides the first cohort of more than 650 subjects, a separate validation cohort made up of roughly 120 different subjects was used. Using immunosequencing, the study profiled T cell repertoires from fewer than 700 subjects and related those repertoires to cytomegalovirus serostatus. Of the 300 to 400 genotyped donors, 65% to 90% fell in the genetic ancestry cluster associated with self-reported Caucasian donors. A later analysis re-examined previously published TCR beta repertoires from about 670 donors and added high-resolution HLA genotyping to investigate patterns of TCR occurrence. The number of typed donors differed by locus: about 629-640 for A, B, C, DRB1 and DQB1; some 500 for DQA1; some 590 for DPA1; and some 430 for DPB1. All discovery cohort repertoires had been generated on a single sequencing platform. The study aimed to test whether cataloging public T cell receptors could reveal signatures of past pathogen exposure.

The paper as a whole reports these results and caveats: Because HLA typing was missing for some donors at each locus, association tests included only the typed subset. In a later analysis, HLA-associated TCR beta chains were found to be more clonally expanded and to have lower generation probabilities than equally common non-associated chains. In a later analysis, TCR association rates were found to vary across HLA loci, with the most associated TCRs seen for DRB1 alleles and the fewest for HLA-C alleles. Most CMV-associated TCR beta chains appeared to be HLA-restricted in a later analysis, and the HLA associations seemed to be driven largely by CMV exposure. Immune exposure information for the cohort was limited to CMV serostatus. A cluster of highly shared sequence variants was judged likely to be a technical artifact of the sequencing pipeline. The presence/absence analyses assumed that sequencing depth was roughly uniform across donors, and that assumption may not be true. Most TCR sequences were observed very rarely across donors, whereas some public TCRs were present in many individuals. In this cohort, only TCR beta chains were sequenced, and detectable features were limited by the absence of alpha or paired-chain data. In both the original and validation cohorts, the classifier was reported to diagnose cytomegalovirus status with high specificity and sensitivity. About 15 rarely observed V segments, including chromosome 9 orphons, were excluded from the earlier analysis of some 590 of the donors because counts were too low. Three of the identified cytomegalovirus-associated TCR beta chains were confirmed in vitro to be specific for cytomegalovirus antigens. In an earlier analysis of fewer than 700 of the donors, most TCR beta V segments appeared in productive rearrangements about 87% or about 30% of the time, broadly matching IMGT annotations. In a later analysis, some 18,000 TCR beta sequences were associated with specific HLA alleles at a false discovery rate of 0.05. In a later genetic analysis, a missense DCLRE1C variant was associated with V-gene and J-gene trimming of TCR beta chains, and the association was replicated in an independent cohort. Several of the top co-occurrence clusters appeared to be linked to parvovirus B19, influenza, CMV and Epstein-Barr virus, according to a later analysis. In the study, some 160 TCR beta chains were listed as associated with cytomegalovirus. Correlated functional status among segregating V segments might be attributable to linkage disequilibrium, but an unknown experimental factor could not be ruled out. Assigning TCR associations to individual alleles was difficult when HLA alleles, especially DR and DQ, strongly co-occurred. In a later genetic analysis, fewer N-insertions in productive TCRs were reported among donors in an Asian-associated ancestry cluster than the 666-donor mean. According to the authors, the approach could potentially be generalized to other disease states and immunological phenotypes. A further reported finding was that TCR beta sequences accurately predicted the HLA-A and HLA-B alleles for most subjects in the first cohort.

The library was obtained by the immunoSEQ multiplex PCR assay. For the multiplex PCR, a mixture combining 60 forward primers for TCR Vbeta segments and 13 reverse primers for TCR Jbeta segments was used. A multiplex PCR assay on genomic DNA amplified the CDR3 region of rearranged TCR beta genes. Amplified TCR beta libraries were sequenced as 87-base-pair reads on the Illumina HiSeq System. On the authors' methods: In a later analysis, 80 million or so unique TCR beta chains were counted across the roughly 610 repertoires, and roughly 11 million of these chains were shared by at least two donors. A nearest-neighbor algorithm error-corrected the raw reads and collapsed the reads into unique sequences, merging closely related sequences to remove PCR and sequencing errors. CDR3 sequences were aligned to IMGT reference sequences to assign V, D and J gene segments. Each retained sequence needed at least a six-nucleotide match to both a V gene segment and a J gene segment. Rearrangements were classified as productive when the CDR3 lacked stop codons and remained in frame with V and J, and all other rearrangements were classified as non-productive. CDR3 was defined by IMGT convention, running from the second conserved V-encoded cysteine to the conserved J-encoded phenylalanine. Sequences without an unambiguous match to a single V gene segment were excluded from the earlier analysis of about 640 of the donors. In an earlier analysis of about 590 of the donors, a V segment was called functional when productive rearrangements were above 56.7%, and segregating when the standard deviation between donors exceeded 5%. A statistical classification framework was built to diagnose cytomegalovirus status from the catalog of TCR beta chain sequences. In a later analysis, V and J genes were assigned by comparing TCR nucleotide sequences against IMGT/GENE-DB human TR gene sequences. The TCRdist pipeline was used in a later analysis to assign CDR3 sequences and most-parsimonious VDJ recombination scenarios. In a later analysis, every TCR beta chain was defined by the combination of its CDR3 amino acid sequence and its V-gene family, and reads without a unique V-gene family were dropped. To address suspected cross-contamination and a sequencing artifact, a later analysis removed approximately 590 highly shared, low-generation-probability nucleotide sequences. For each public chain, a later analysis derived a clonal expansion index from normalized ranks of inferred template counts within each repertoire. In a later analysis, generation probabilities were computed using a VDJ recombination model fitted to out-of-frame rearrangements, and the results were checked against IGoR. In a later analysis, hypergeometric tests were used to score TCR-TCR, TCR-HLA and TCR-CMV co-occurrence, with a repertoire-size bias correction applied to TCR pairs. To estimate false discovery rates, a later analysis permuted the HLA or CMV assignments 20 times. In a later analysis, co-occurring TCRs were grouped with DBSCAN, and TCRdist sequence similarity was added when clustering was performed within HLA-allele-positive subsets. For co-occurrence clustering, repertoires with fewer than 30,000 or more than 120,000 public chains were excluded, along with roughly 5 repertoires with anomalous nucleotide sharing. Drawn from immuneACCESS, this table holds only the in-frame rearrangements with V and J called that TCRdb kept. Clones are partly lost; checked studies trace under half to an unresolved V gene and leave the rest unexplained. That table supplies the V and J calls and clone size; D and trimming were determined from the DNA. The sample contains more than 90,000 clones, approximately 70% of them found a single time. In total, the top ten clones hold more than 0.7% of the sample.

In total, approximately 690 healthy bone marrow donors made up the cohort. At the time of sampling, all cohort members were nominally healthy, though unrecorded immune exposures were likely present. The donor was CMV seronegative and was included in the group of approximately 350 seronegative cohort members. Every donor gave a peripheral blood sample, and the peripheral blood mononuclear cells from that sample were used for TCR beta sequencing. The Qiagen DNeasy Blood Extraction Kit was used to extract genomic DNA from the blood cell samples. The source material was PBMCs. This receptor was identified in a woman aged 30 to 39 in good health and CMV-seronegative.

The nucleotide sequence is given as TGTGCCAGCAGTTTTAGGCTAGCGGGGGCCCTTCTCCCCAATACGCAGTATTTT. This sequence encodes CASSFRLAGALLPNTQYF. Rearrangement joined TRBV27 to TRBJ2-3, with 10 bases matching TRBD2. The germline V gene (reference sequence) supplies CDR1 MNHEY and CDR2 SMNVEV. Germline trimming amounts to 3 bases on V and 7 bases on J, with 16 as the count of junction bases outside the gene matches. The CDR3 sequence holds 18 residues, the cysteine and phenylalanine included. CDR3 DNA is the only sequence kept; it has 54 bases, read in frame from the first base.